The TCR beta chain described here comes from a study of blood T cell repertoires in COVID-19. Study as a whole: Donors in the United States, Italy and Spain gave samples during acute or convalescent COVID-19. The cDNA or gDNA used as material had been derived from T cells, B-cell-depleted T cells, or PBMCs.

Germline V lookup: CDR1 SSHAT, CDR2 FNYEAQ (reference sequence). The CDR3 has 18 amino acids. Per the study methods: Reference gene primer amplification gave nucleated cell count estimates. TCRdb's table, derived via immunoSEQ multiplex PCR, lists solely in-frame clones and lacks some. The DNA was the basis for D and trimming; V, J and clone size are from that table. Seen here are 100,000 or so clones, around 75% observed once, and the top ten hold 24%. In regard to this clone: One end of the junction fails to match germline, which may point to a read error.

The chain couples TRBV7-7 to TRBJ2-1; 9 bases align to TRBD2. The sequence derives from a human donor in a cohort sampled during active COVID-19. Sequencing used peripheral blood. The CDR3 region has the DNA TGTGCTAGCAGCTTAGAATTAGGCGGGAGGGCTATCTACAATGAGCAGTTCTTC. This gives the protein CASSLELGGRAIYNEQFF.